This T cell receptor beta chain was captured in a study of blood T cell repertoires in COVID-19. Overall study: Acute and convalescent COVID-19 specimens originated in the United States, Italy and Spain. PBMCs, B-cell-depleted T cells, or T cells were the source of the cDNA or gDNA that made up the material.

This clone was picked up a small number of times. The table came from immunoSEQ multiplex PCR; TCRdb's copy has only in-frame clones and leaves some out. Of about 300,000 clones listed, more than 75% are singletons. Participants were aged roughly 18 to 95 years, lived in roughly 25 US areas, and enrolled virtually. Germline V lookup: CDR1 SGHRS, CDR2 YFSETQ. Trimming at V came to 4 bases and at J to 8 bases, leaving 12 bases not matched to a gene. There are 16 residues in the CDR3. Material for sequencing was PBMCs or T cells enriched from blood (not recorded which). The gene calls are TRBV5-1 and TRBJ1-4; 9 nucleotides align to TRBD1. This clonotype was sampled from a man aged 30 to 45 who had recovered from COVID-19. The DNA for the CDR3 is TGCGCCAGCAGCCCCGGTCGGACAGGGGAGGTGGAAAAACTGTTTTTT. This codes for CASSPGRTGEVEKLFF.